Presented here are 31 T cell receptor beta chains from one specimen sequenced in a study of blood T cell repertoires in COVID-19. Measured with immunoSEQ multiplex PCR; TCRdb has only the in-frame clones, and not every one. The sample lists some 370,000 clones, about 89% seen once, with over 9.5% in the top ten. Sequenced material: peripheral blood. The receptors originated from a woman aged 25-40 years with COVID-19, enrolled during active disease.

The chain is built from TRBV19 and TRBJ1-1, with D unresolved. This CDR3 has 13 residues. Germline V gene sequence: CDR1 LNHDA, CDR2 SQIVND (reference sequence). Trimming removed 3 bases at V and 4 bases at J, with 9 bases between. CDR3 bases: TGTGCCAGTAGTATGGCCCCTCGCACTGAAGCTTTCTTT. Translation gives CASSMAPRTEAFF.

V and J are TRBV7-6 and TRBJ1-1; D remains ambiguous. Germline V gives CDR1 SGHVS, CDR2 FNYEAQ. The CDR3 spans 15 residues. Trimming shortened V by 1 base and J by 3 bases, and 12 bases separated the two germline ends. As DNA, the CDR3 is TGTGCCAGCAGCTTAGGGTCGGGATTGGACACTGAAGCTTTCTTT. Its translation: CASSLGSGLDTEAFF.

This clone was counted a few times. This chain joins TRBV4-1 and TRBJ2-2, with TRBD1 matching over 8 bases. Germline-derived CDR1 and CDR2 are MGHRA and YSYEKL. CDR3 length: 17 residues. Trimming removed 4 bases from V and 3 bases from J; junction bases left unmatched: 10. The DNA of the CDR3 is TGCGCCAGCAGCCCAGACTCCAGGGGGCCGCACACCGGGGAGCTGTTTTTT. It yields the protein CASSPDSRGPHTGELFF.

The rearrangement links TRBV19 to TRBJ2-3; 14 positions agree with TRBD2. V was pared by 3 bases and J by 3 bases, with 5 bases of the junction left unmatched. Germline V gives CDR1 LNHDA, CDR2 SQIVND (reference sequence). This CDR3 spans 17 amino acids. The CDR3 here is CASSMTSGRVWTDTQYF. The CDR3, as DNA: TGTGCCAGTAGTATGACTAGCGGGAGGGTATGGACAGATACGCAGTATTTT.

The rearrangement links TRBV2 to TRBJ2-2, with 9 bases aligning to TRBD1. The CDR3 covers 13 residues. Germline trimming cut 6 bases from V and 9 bases from J; bases unmatched to any gene: 5. Germline V CDR1 and CDR2: SNHLY, FYNNEI. Written as DNA, the CDR3 is TGTGCCAGCAGAACAGGGGGCGAGCGGGAGCTGTTTTTT. It is translated as CASRTGGERELFF.

The V and J genes are TRBV18 and TRBJ1-1; D not certain. Trimming pared 2 bases from V and 2 bases from J, leaving 18 bases between. The germline CDR1 and CDR2 sequences are KGHSH and LQKENI. This CDR3 has 17 amino acids. CDR3 nucleotides: TGTGCCAGCTCACCATTGCCAAGCTCAACTACCAACACTGAAGCTTTCTTT. Translating it yields CASSPLPSSTTNTEAFF.

This clone was seen only a few times. This chain uses TRBV10-1 with TRBJ1-1, with D possibly being TRBD1 (6 bases). CDR1 and CDR2 (germline): WNHNN, SYGVQD (reference sequence). The CDR3 has 13 residues. V was cut by 4 bases and J by 6 bases, with 12 bases left in between. The CDR3 reads CASSGGTRAEAFF. The CDR3 DNA sequence: TGCGCCAGCAGTGGTGGGACACGCGCTGAAGCTTTCTTT.

The chain couples TRBV10-3 to TRBJ2-3; TRBD1 matches 8 bases. CDR3 length equals 14 residues. CDR1 ENHRY and CDR2 SYGVKD come from the germline V gene. V shed 6 bases, J shed 3 bases, and the junction held 5 bases outside the gene matches. The chain's CDR3 is CAISGTGRTDTQYF. The CDR3 DNA is TGTGCCATCAGCGGGACAGGAAGGACAGATACGCAGTATTTT.

The CDR3 is CASSPQGYDQPQHF. In DNA form, the CDR3 reads TGCGCCAGCAGCCCACAGGGCTATGATCAGCCCCAGCATTTT. This rearrangement joins TRBV5-1 to TRBJ1-5, with D perhaps matching TRBD1 (6 bases). Germline loops: CDR1 SGHRS, CDR2 YFSETQ. The CDR3 sequence is 14 residues long. V dropped 4 bases and J dropped 5 bases, with 13 bases sitting between them.

The chain combines TRBV6-2 or TRBV6-3 with TRBJ2-5; D uncertain. There are 15 residues in the CDR3. V was pared by 7 bases and J by 2 bases, with 17 bases between. CDR1 is MNHEY and CDR2 is SVGEGT in the germline V gene. The CDR3 is CASIPALVRQETQYF. CDR3 DNA sequence: TGTGCCAGCATCCCGGCCCTAGTAAGGCAAGAGACCCAGTACTTC.

The chain links TRBV19 to TRBJ2-7, with TRBD1 identical over 8 bases. Germline V gene sequence: CDR1 LNHDA, CDR2 SQIVND (reference sequence). The CDR3 totals 13 residues. J was trimmed by 7 bases and V by 5 bases; bases with no gene match: 7. DNA for the CDR3: TGTGCCAGTAGTGTCGACAGGGGTCGAGAGCAGTACTTC. This gives the protein CASSVDRGREQYF.

The rearrangement links TRBV6-5 to TRBJ1-2, with D perhaps TRBD1 (5 bases). CDR1 MNHEY and CDR2 SVGAGI come from the germline V gene. Between the trimmed V and J ends, which lost 6 bases and 9 bases, there was a span of 20 bases. The CDR3 length is 14 residues. In DNA form, the CDR3 reads TGTGCCAGCAGCCTGCGGGGCAGGAGGGGAAGCTACACCTTC. It yields the protein CASSLRGRRGSYTF.

The V and J genes are TRBV7-2 and TRBJ2-5, with D tentatively TRBD1 (6 bases). The CDR3 runs 13 residues. V lost 3 bases and J 5 bases, leaving 10 bases between the germline ends. CDR1 and CDR2 (germline): SGHTA, FQGNSA. CDR3 sequence reads: CASSFRGPETQYF. CDR3 DNA sequence: TGTGCCAGCAGCTTCAGGGGACCGGAGACCCAGTACTTC.

The chain recombines TRBV7-2 with TRBJ2-7; 12 bases map to TRBD1. V was clipped by 5 bases and J by 6 bases; unmatched bases: 5. The V gene's germline CDR1 is SGHTA and CDR2 FQGNSA. The CDR3 sequence is 14 residues long. This chain's CDR3 is CASSPGTGGLEQYF. CDR3 bases: TGTGCCAGCAGCCCCGGGACAGGGGGCCTCGAGCAGTACTTC.

The genes are TRBV19 and TRBJ2-7; 11 bases are a match to TRBD1. V gave up 6 bases and J gave up 5 bases; unmatched junction bases: 9. Per germline, CDR1 LNHDA and CDR2 SQIVND (reference sequence). This CDR3 is built from 15 residues. The CDR3 region is CASSPGDRGGHEQYF. DNA of the CDR3: TGTGCCAGTAGCCCCGGGGACAGGGGGGGCCACGAGCAGTACTTC.

This chain links TRBV2 with TRBJ2-7, with 11 nucleotides matching TRBD2. V was pared by 4 bases and J by 2 bases, with 4 bases of the junction left unmatched. The CDR3 covers 15 residues. Germline lookup yields CDR1 SNHLY and CDR2 FYNNEI. The CDR3 DNA sequence: TGTGCCAGCAGTGGTCCGACTAGCGGGACCTACGAGCAGTACTTC. Translation gives CASSGPTSGTYEQYF.

The chain recombines TRBV12-2 with TRBJ2-7; TRBD1 is taken as the D call from the table, unchecked against the DNA. TRBV12-2 counts as a pseudogene. CDR3 length equals 14 residues. The CDR3 loop is CASRLAQGRCEQYF. The CDR3 DNA sequence: TGTGCAAGTCGCTTAGCACAGGGACGGTGCGAGCAGTACTTC.

This chain's CDR3 is CASRSGTDSYNEQFF. The CDR3 DNA reads as TGTGCCAGTAGGTCCGGGACAGACTCCTACAATGAGCAGTTCTTC. The genes are TRBV19 and TRBJ2-1; 7 bases are a match to TRBD1. V dropped 6 bases and J dropped 0; count of bases not matched to a gene: 5. This CDR3 contains 15 residues. CDR1 and CDR2 from the germline V gene are LNHDA and SQIVND (reference sequence). The full variable domain, its missing parts supplied by reference TRBV19 and TRBJ2-1, is DGGITQSPKYLFRKEGQNVTLSCEQNLNHDAMYWYRQDPGQGLRLIYYSQIVNDFQKGDIAEGYSVSREKKESFPLTVTSAQKNPTAFYLCASRSGTDSYNEQFFGPGTRLTVL.

The CDR3 spells CASRPGLASYEQYF. In nucleotides, the CDR3 is TGTGCCAGCCGGCCGGGACTAGCATCCTACGAGCAGTACTTC. This chain joins TRBV3-1 (or the pseudogene TRBV3-2) and TRBJ2-7; TRBD2 matches 9 bases. The CDR3 sequence is 14 residues long. V was pared by 8 bases and J by 1 base, with 6 bases of the junction left unmatched. Germline CDR1 LGHDT, CDR2 YNNKEL (reference sequence).

The chain uses TRBV7-9 and TRBJ2-2; D gene ambiguous. There are 13 residues in the CDR3. CDR1 is SEHNR and CDR2 is FQNEAQ in the germline V gene (reference sequence). Trimming left V 4 bases short and J 4 bases short, with 7 bases between. In DNA form, the CDR3 reads TGTGCCAGCAGCTCTATTTCCACCGGGGAGCTGTTTTTT. It specifies CASSSISTGELFF.

This clone was seen at least ten times. The chain uses TRBV10-3 and TRBJ1-2; 7 bases map to TRBD1. CDR3 size: 15 residues. The germline V gene has CDR1 ENHRY and CDR2 SYGVKD. V lost 6 bases and J lost 3; bases outside the gene matches: 10. This chain's CDR3 is CAISFSDREDYGYTF. DNA for the CDR3: TGTGCCATCAGCTTCTCTGACAGGGAGGACTATGGCTACACCTTC.

The count of this clone is one. This rearrangement joins TRBV29-1 to TRBJ2-3; 9 bases line up with TRBD1. The germline CDR1 and CDR2 sequences are SQVTM and ANQGSEA. Trimming cost V 7 bases and J 4 bases; bases outside gene matches: 24. The CDR3 extends over 19 amino acids. The CDR3 reads CSARHRGRGTTRLADTQYF. DNA for the CDR3: TGCAGCGCCCGACACAGGGGGCGGGGGACTACTAGGTTGGCAGATACGCAGTATTTT.

The chain is built from TRBV11-2 and TRBJ1-2, with D perhaps matching TRBD1 (6 bases). The CDR3 totals 16 residues. The V gene's germline CDR1 is SGHAT and CDR2 FQNNGV. V was trimmed by 5 bases and J by 3 bases, leaving 19 bases between them. CDR3 protein: CASSPLSGGAYYGYTF. The CDR3 DNA reads as TGTGCCAGCAGCCCGCTAAGTGGGGGCGCATACTATGGCTACACCTTC. Based on the CDR3 plus reference TRBV11-2 and TRBJ1-2, the full variable domain is EAGVAQSPRYKIIEKRQSVAFWCNPISGHATLYWYQQILGQGPKLLIQFQNNGVVDDSQLPKDRFSAERLKGVDSTLKIQPAKLEDSAVYLCASSPLSGGAYYGYTFGSGTRLTVV.

DNA for the CDR3: TGTGCCAGCAGTTTCGTCTCTGGAGGTTCCTACGAGCAGTACTTC. Residues: CASSFVSGGSYEQYF. This chain joins TRBV28 and TRBJ2-7; maybe TRBD2 (5 bases). CDR1 and CDR2 from the germline V gene are MDHEN and SYDVKM. V lost 3 bases, J lost 1 base, and 13 bases lay in between. The CDR3 extends over 15 amino acids.

The V call is TRBV6-2 or TRBV6-3, the J call TRBJ2-1; D possibly corresponds to TRBD2 (6 bases). Trimming removed 4 bases at V and 10 bases at J, with 14 bases between. CDR3 length: 13 amino acids. CDR1 and CDR2 from the germline V gene are MNHEY and SVGEGT. In nucleotides, the CDR3 is TGTGCCAGCAGTTGGCCGGGAGTCTACGAGCAGTTCTTC. It encodes CASSWPGVYEQFF.

The chain links TRBV19 to TRBJ2-1; possibly TRBD2 for D (5 bases). This CDR3 has 13 residues. V was pared by 5 bases and J by 6 bases, with 11 bases between. Germline loops: CDR1 LNHDA, CDR2 SQIVND (reference sequence). The chain's CDR3 is CASSQLVRNEQFF. The DNA of the CDR3 is TGTGCCAGTAGTCAACTAGTCCGCAATGAGCAGTTCTTC.

This sequence joins TRBV4-3 and TRBJ1-2; no reliable D call. The CDR3 covers 15 residues. The germline gives CDR1 LGHNA, CDR2 YSLEER. The ends were cut back, 1 base at V and 0 bases at J, with 9 bases in the middle. In DNA form, the CDR3 reads TGCGCCAGCAGCCAAGCTCCCGGGACTAACTATGGCTACACCTTC. This encodes CASSQAPGTNYGYTF.

The chain uses TRBV5-6 and TRBJ2-3; weak D call: TRBD1 (5 bases). Germline loops: CDR1 SGHDT, CDR2 YYEEEE. The CDR3 totals 15 residues. The germline V and J ends were trimmed by 5 bases and 12 bases, with 25 bases remaining between them. The CDR3 is CASSSTDSDSKPQYF. The CDR3 DNA reads TGTGCCAGCAGTTCCACAGACAGCGATAGTAAACCACAGTATTTT.

The rearrangement links TRBV10-3 to TRBJ1-2; unclear D gene. Trimming removed 2 bases at V and 2 bases at J, with 3 bases between. CDR3 size: 12 residues. Germline V gene lookup returns CDR1 ENHRY and CDR2 SYGVKD. The CDR3 DNA is TGTGCCATCAGTGAGCTGAACTATGGCTACACCTTC. Protein sequence: CAISELNYGYTF.

The DNA for the CDR3 is TGTGCCACCACTGGACAGGGGGCTCGGGAGCAGTACTTC. It codes for CATTGQGAREQYF. The chain couples TRBV28 to TRBJ2-7; TRBD1 agrees at 11 bases. Germline lookup yields CDR1 MDHEN and CDR2 SYDVKM. V trimming: 10 bases; J trimming: 7 bases; junction bases outside the gene matches: 9. The CDR3 length is 13 residues.

This clone was seen only once. V is TRBV2 and J is TRBJ1-6, with D possibly matching TRBD1 (6 bases). CDR1 and CDR2 from the germline V gene are SNHLY and FYNNEI. There are 16 residues in the CDR3. Between the trimmed V and J ends, which lost 5 bases and 0 bases, there was a span of 11 bases. The CDR3 reads CASSYRASSYNSPLHF. CDR3 DNA sequence: TGTGCCAGCAGTTACAGGGCCAGCTCCTATAATTCACCCCTCCACTTT. Full variable domain (outside the CDR3, taken from reference TRBV2 and TRBJ1-6): EPEVTQTPSHQVTQMGQEVILRCVPISNHLYFYWYRQILGQKVEFLVSFYNNEISEKSEIFDDQFSVERPDGSNFTLKIRSTKLEDSAMYFCASSYRASSYNSPLHFGNGTRLTVT.